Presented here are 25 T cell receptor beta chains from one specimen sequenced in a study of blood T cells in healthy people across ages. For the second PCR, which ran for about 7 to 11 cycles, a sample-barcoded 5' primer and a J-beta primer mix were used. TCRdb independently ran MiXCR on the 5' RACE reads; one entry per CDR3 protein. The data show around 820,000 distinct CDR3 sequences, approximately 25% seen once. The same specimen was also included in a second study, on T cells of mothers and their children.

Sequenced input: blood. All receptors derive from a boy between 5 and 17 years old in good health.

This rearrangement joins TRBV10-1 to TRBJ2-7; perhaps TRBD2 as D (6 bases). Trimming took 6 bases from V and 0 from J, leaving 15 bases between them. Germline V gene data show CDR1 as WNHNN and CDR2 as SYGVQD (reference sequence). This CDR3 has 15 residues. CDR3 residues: CASSAGRGSSYEQYF. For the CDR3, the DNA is TGCGCCAGCAGCGCAGGGCGGGGTAGCTCCTACGAGCAGTACTTC.

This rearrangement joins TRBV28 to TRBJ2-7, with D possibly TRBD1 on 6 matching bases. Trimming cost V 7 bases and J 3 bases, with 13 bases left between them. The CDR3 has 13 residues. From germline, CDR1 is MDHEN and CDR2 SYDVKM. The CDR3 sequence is CASMGASLYEQYF. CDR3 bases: TGTGCCAGCATGGGGGCATCTCTCTACGAGCAGTACTTC.

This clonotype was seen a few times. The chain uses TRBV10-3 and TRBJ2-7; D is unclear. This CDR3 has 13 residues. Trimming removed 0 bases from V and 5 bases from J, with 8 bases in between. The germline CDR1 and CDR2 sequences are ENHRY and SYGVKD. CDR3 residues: CAISESPVHEQYF. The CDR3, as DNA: TGTGCCATCAGTGAGTCCCCAGTCCACGAGCAGTACTTC.

This chain's CDR3 is CAWSVLRTEAFF. In nucleotides, the CDR3 is TGTGCCTGGAGTGTTCTCCGGACTGAAGCTTTCTTT. J is TRBJ1-1 and V is TRBV30, with no clear D. The CDR3 extends over 12 amino acids. Trimming removed 0 bases from V and 5 bases from J, with 7 bases in between. CDR1 is GTSNPN and CDR2 is SVGIG in the germline V gene (reference sequence).

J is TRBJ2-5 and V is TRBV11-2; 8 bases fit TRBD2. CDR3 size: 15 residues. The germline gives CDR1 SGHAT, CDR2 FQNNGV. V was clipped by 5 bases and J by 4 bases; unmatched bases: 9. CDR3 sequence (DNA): TGTGCCAGCAGCGTGCCGGGACTAGTGGGAGAGACCCAGTACTTC. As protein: CASSVPGLVGETQYF.

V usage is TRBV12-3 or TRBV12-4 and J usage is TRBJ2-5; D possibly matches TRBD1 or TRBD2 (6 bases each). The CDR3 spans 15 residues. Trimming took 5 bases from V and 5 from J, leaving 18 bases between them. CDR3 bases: TGTGCCAGCAGTACCCGGCAGACAGGAGGGGAGACCCAGTACTTC. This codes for CASSTRQTGGETQYF.

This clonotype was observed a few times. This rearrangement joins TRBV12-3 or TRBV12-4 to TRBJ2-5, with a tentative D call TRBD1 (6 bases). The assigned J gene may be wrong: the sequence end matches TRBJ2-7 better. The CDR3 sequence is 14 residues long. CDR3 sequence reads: CASSPSGTTGEQYF. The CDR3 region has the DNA TGTGCCAGCAGTCCCTCCGGGACAACGGGCGAGCAGTACTTC.

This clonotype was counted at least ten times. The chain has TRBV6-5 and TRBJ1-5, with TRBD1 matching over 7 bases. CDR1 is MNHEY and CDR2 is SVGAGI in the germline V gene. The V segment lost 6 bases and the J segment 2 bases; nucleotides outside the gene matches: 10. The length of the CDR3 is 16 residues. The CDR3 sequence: CASSSGQVGGNQPQHF. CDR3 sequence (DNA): TGTGCCAGCAGCTCCGGACAGGTCGGGGGCAATCAGCCCCAGCATTTT.

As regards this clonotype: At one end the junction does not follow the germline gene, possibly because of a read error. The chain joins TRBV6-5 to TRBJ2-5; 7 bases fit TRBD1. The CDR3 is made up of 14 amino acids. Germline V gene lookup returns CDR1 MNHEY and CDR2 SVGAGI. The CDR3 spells CASSYYSGGETRYF. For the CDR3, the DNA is TGTGCCAGCAGTTACTACTCAGGGGGAGAGACCCGGTACTTC.

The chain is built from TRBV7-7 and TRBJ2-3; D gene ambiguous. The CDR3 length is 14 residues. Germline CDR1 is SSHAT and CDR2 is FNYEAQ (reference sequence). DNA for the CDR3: TGTGCTGTAAAACGGGTACGAACTACAGATACGCAGTATTTT. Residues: CAVKRVRTTDTQYF.

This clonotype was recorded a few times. The CDR3 reads CASSQQRQGRTDTQYF. CDR3 DNA sequence: TGTGCCAGCAGCCAACAGAGACAGGGTCGGACAGATACGCAGTATTTT. The chain combines TRBV16 with TRBJ2-3; the match to TRBD1 covers 7 bases. CDR3 length: 16 amino acids. Germline values: CDR1 KGHSY, CDR2 FQNENV. J was trimmed by 3 bases and V by 2 bases; bases with no gene match: 8.

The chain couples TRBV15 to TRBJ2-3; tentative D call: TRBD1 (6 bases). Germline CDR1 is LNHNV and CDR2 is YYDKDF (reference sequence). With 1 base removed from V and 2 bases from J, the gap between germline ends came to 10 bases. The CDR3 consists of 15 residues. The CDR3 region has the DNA TGTGCCACCAGCAGAGGGGACATGGACACAGATACGCAGTATTTT. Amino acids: CATSRGDMDTDTQYF.

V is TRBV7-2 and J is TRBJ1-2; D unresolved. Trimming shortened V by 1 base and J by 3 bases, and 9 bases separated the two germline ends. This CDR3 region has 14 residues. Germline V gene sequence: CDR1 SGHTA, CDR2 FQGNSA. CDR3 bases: TGTGCCAGCAGCTTAGAGGGCGGATACTATGGCTACACCTTC. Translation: CASSLEGGYYGYTF.

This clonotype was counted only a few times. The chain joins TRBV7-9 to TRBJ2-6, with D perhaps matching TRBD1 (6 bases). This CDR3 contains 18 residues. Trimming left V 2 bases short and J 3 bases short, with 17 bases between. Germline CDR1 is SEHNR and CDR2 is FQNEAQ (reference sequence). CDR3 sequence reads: CASSLFGNEGGGANVLTF. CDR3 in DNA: TGTGCCAGCAGCTTATTTGGAAACGAAGGGGGTGGGGCCAACGTCCTGACTTTC.

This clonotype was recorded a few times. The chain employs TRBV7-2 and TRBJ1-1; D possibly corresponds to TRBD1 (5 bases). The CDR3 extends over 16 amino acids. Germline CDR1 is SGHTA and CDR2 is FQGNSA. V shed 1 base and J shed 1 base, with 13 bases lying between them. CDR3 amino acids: CASSLGMTAENTEAFF. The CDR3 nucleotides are TGTGCCAGCAGCTTAGGAATGACAGCGGAGAACACTGAAGCTTTCTTT. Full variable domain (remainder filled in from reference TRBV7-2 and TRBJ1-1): GAGVSQSPSNKVTEKGKDVELRCDPISGHTALYWYRQSLGQGLEFLIYFQGNSAPDKSGLPSDRFSAERTGGSVSTLTIQRTQQEDSAVYLCASSLGMTAENTEAFFGQGTRLTVV.

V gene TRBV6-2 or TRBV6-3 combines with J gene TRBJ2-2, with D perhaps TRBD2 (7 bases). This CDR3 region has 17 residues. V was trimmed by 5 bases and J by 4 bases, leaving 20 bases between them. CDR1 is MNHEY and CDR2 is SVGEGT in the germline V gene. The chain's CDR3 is CASSRSGGALGTGELFF. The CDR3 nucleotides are TGTGCCAGCAGTCGTTCGGGGGGCGCTCTTGGCACCGGGGAGCTGTTTTTT.

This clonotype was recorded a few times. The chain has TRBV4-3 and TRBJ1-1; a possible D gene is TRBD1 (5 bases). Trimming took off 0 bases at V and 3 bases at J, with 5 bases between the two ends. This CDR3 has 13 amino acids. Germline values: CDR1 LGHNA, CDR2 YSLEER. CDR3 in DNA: TGCGCCAGCAGCCAAGAAGGGGACACTGAAGCTTTCTTT. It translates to CASSQEGDTEAFF.

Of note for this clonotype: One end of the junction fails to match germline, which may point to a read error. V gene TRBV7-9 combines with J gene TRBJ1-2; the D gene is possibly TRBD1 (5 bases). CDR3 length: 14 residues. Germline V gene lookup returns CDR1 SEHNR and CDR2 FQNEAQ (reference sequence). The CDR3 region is CASNSGTGTYGYTF. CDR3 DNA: TGCGCCAGCAACTCCGGGACGGGTACCTATGGCTACACCTTC.

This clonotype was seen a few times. The CDR3 DNA is TGTGCCAGCAGCTTGGGGGGGACAGGGGCCCAAGAGACCCAGTACTTC. Protein product: CASSLGGTGAQETQYF. The chain joins TRBV11-2 to TRBJ2-5, with 10 positions matching TRBD1. V lost 3 bases, J lost 1 base, and 5 bases stayed unmatched. Germline-derived CDR1 and CDR2 are SGHAT and FQNNGV. The CDR3 loop spans 16 amino acids.

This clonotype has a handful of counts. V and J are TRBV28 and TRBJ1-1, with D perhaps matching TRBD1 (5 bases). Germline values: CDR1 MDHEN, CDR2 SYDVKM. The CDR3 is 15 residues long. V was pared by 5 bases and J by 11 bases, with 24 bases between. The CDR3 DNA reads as TGTGCCAGCAGTATAACACTAGGTGGGGGGGGTGACGCTTTCTTT. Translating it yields CASSITLGGGGDAFF.

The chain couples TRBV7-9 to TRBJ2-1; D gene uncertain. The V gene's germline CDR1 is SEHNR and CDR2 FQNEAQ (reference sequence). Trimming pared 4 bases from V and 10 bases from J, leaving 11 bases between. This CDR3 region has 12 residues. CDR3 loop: CASSSSPQEQFF. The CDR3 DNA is TGTGCCAGCAGCTCCTCCCCCCAGGAGCAGTTCTTC.

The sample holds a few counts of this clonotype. DNA for the CDR3: TGCGCCAGCAGTTACCGACAGGGGGCTGAGAACACTGAAGCTTTCTTT. This gives the protein CASSYRQGAENTEAFF. The chain is built from TRBV5-1 and TRBJ1-1; 10 nucleotides align to TRBD1. Germline CDR1 and CDR2: SGHRS and YFSETQ. With 5 bases clipped from V and 1 base from J, the junction kept 8 bases outside the gene matches. The CDR3 is 16 amino acids.

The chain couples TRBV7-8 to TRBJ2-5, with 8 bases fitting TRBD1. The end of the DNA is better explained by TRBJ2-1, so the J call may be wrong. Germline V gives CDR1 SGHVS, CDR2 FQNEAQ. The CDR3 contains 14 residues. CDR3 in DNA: TGTGCCAGCAGCTTCCAACAGGGGGGCAGTGAGCAGTTCTTC. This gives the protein CASSFQQGGSEQFF.

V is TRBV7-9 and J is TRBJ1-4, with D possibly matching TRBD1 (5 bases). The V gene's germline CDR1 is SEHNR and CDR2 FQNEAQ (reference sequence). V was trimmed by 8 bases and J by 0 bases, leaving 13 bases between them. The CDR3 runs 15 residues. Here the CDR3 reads CASREGVTTNEKLFF. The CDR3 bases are TGTGCCAGCCGGGAAGGGGTCACAACTAATGAAAAACTGTTTTTT.

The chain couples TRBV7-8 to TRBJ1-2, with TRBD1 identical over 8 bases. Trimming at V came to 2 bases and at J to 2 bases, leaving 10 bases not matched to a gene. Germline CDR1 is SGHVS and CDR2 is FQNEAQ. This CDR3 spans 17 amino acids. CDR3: CASSLRTGRGVNYGYTF. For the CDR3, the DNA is TGTGCCAGCAGCTTAAGGACAGGGAGAGGGGTCAACTATGGCTACACCTTC.